The TCR beta chain under discussion was sequenced for a study of neurological immune-mediated disorders. Whole-study results and caveats: The most TCR clonal expansion was seen in HTLV-1-associated myelopathy, whereas the least was seen in multiple sclerosis, below the level in healthy controls.

There are many counts of this clonotype. Its antigen is as yet unknown. The cDNA was synthesized by means of template-switch 5'RACE, which was carried out with 10-nucleotide random UMIs. Each sequencing run yielded over 200 million TCR-beta sequences from 15-18 subjects. TCRdb reprocessed the 5' RACE reads with MiXCR, giving one entry per CDR3 protein. The sample contains approximately 100,000 distinct CDR3 sequences, under 4.5% of which appear only once. The CDR3 spans 17 residues. After removal of 4 bases from V and 2 bases from J, the junction contained 7 bases not matched to a gene. Germline CDR1 SGHRS, CDR2 YFSETQ. Preparation of the unsorted libraries drew on 2 million PBMCs stored at -80 C.

The clonotype comes from a woman in her forties or fifties with multiple sclerosis. The J gene is TRBJ2-3, the V gene TRBV5-1; 13 bases align to TRBD2. Sequenced material: PBMCs. CDR3 nucleotide sequence: TGCGCCAGCAGCCTCGGACTAGCGGGGGCCAACACAGATACGCAGTATTTT. Translation: CASSLGLAGANTDTQYF.